The rows below give T cell receptor beta chains drawn from one sample of a study of high-grade serous ovarian cancer treatment subgroups. The method was immunoSEQ multiplex PCR; TCRdb's version includes in-frame clones alone and lacks a portion of them. The sample yields 5,500 to 6,000 clones, approximately 70% seen once. Sequencing was done on a sample of tumor tissue. These receptor sequences come from a human donor with high-grade serous ovarian cancer. The CDR3 runs from the conserved cysteine through the conserved F or W. D genes are given only for firm matches. Clone size appears in some rows only: once, few, many, or a class for an expanded clone.

clone size,CDR3 length,V gene,J gene,D gene,CDR3 protein,CDR3 DNA
-,12,TRBV7-6,TRBJ2-7,-,CASSFGSYEQYF,TGTGCCAGCAGCTTTGGTTCCTACGAGCAGTACTTC
-,15,TRBV7-9,TRBJ2-1,-,CASSPPRSSYNEQFF,TGTGCCAGCAGTCCACCCAGAAGCTCCTACAATGAGCAGTTCTTC
-,19,TRBV4-3,TRBJ2-2,TRBD2,CASSQDPLAGEANTGELFF,TGCGCCAGCAGCCAAGATCCTCTAGCGGGGGAGGCGAACACCGGGGAGCTGTTTTTT
-,14,TRBV4-3,TRBJ2-7,TRBD1,CASSPRTGDYEQYF,TGCGCCAGCAGCCCCAGGACAGGGGACTACGAGCAGTACTTC
-,13,TRBV7-3,TRBJ1-2,-,CASSLGGNYGYTF,TGTGCCAGCAGCTTAGGGGGCAACTATGGCTACACCTTC
-,14,TRBV2,TRBJ1-1,-,CASSTQGYDTEAFF,TGTGCCAGCAGTACTCAGGGGTATGACACTGAAGCTTTCTTT
-,15,TRBV7-8,TRBJ2-7,-,CASSPIRGAQSEQYF,TGTGCCAGCAGTCCAATCAGGGGCGCGCAGAGCGAGCAGTACTTC
-,13,TRBV7-6,TRBJ1-1,TRBD1,CASSLTQGTEAFF,TGTGCCAGCAGTCTAACACAGGGGACTGAAGCTTTCTTT
few,13,TRBV29-1,TRBJ1-1,-,CSGSDKLNTEAFF,TGCAGCGGATCCGACAAGTTGAACACTGAAGCTTTCTTT
-,15,TRBV19,TRBJ2-6,-,CASMPLDSGANVLTF,TGTGCCAGTATGCCCCTTGACTCTGGGGCCAACGTCCTGACTTTC
-,15,TRBV7-2,TRBJ2-7,-,CASSPQGMVGHEQYF,TGTGCCAGCAGCCCCCAGGGGATGGTAGGCCACGAGCAGTACTTC
-,16,TRBV7-3,TRBJ2-6,-,CASSSPSGTGANVLTF,TGTGCCAGCAGCTCACCGTCGGGGACTGGGGCCAACGTCCTGACTTTC
-,13,TRBV27,TRBJ2-1,-,CASSLEGWHEQFF,TGTGCCAGCAGTTTGGAGGGGTGGCATGAGCAGTTCTTC
once,14,TRBV5-6,TRBJ2-2,-,CASSQERITGELFF,TGTGCCAGCTCCCAGGAAAGGATCACCGGGGAGCTGTTTTTT
-,10,TRBV29-1,TRBJ2-5,-,CSVAIQTQYF,TGCAGCGTCGCTATACAGACCCAGTACTTC
-,13,TRBV7-2,TRBJ2-1,-,CASSWPGVNEQFF,TGTGCCAGCAGCTGGCCGGGGGTCAATGAGCAGTTCTTC
-,15,TRBV5-1,TRBJ2-2,-,CASSLFLSNTGELFF,TGCGCCAGCAGCTTGTTCCTATCTAACACCGGGGAGCTGTTTTTT
-,13,TRBV2,TRBJ1-2,-,CASRQQGTGGYTF,TGTGCCAGCAGGCAACAGGGAACGGGTGGCTACACCTTC
-,15,TRBV7-3,TRBJ2-5,TRBD2,CASSSSGGALETQYF,TGTGCCAGCAGTTCTAGCGGGGGGGCCTTAGAGACCCAGTACTTC
-,15,TRBV29-1,TRBJ1-1,TRBD1,CSASDRGLTGTEAFF,TGCAGCGCCTCCGACAGGGGGCTTACGGGGACTGAAGCTTTCTTT
-,16,TRBV28,TRBJ2-3,-,CASSLSRGRGTDTQYF,TGTGCCAGCAGTTTATCGAGGGGAAGAGGGACAGATACGCAGTATTTT
-,16,TRBV29-1,TRBJ2-4,-,CSVEGGPGRAKNIQYF,TGCAGCGTTGAAGGGGGCCCCGGACGAGCCAAAAACATTCAGTACTTC
-,16,TRBV6-6,TRBJ2-2,-,CASSYSPRRGTGELFF,TGTGCCAGCAGTTACTCCCCCCGGAGGGGCACCGGGGAGCTGTTTTTT
few,12,TRBV4-1,TRBJ2-2,-,CASSQESGELFF,TGCGCCAGCAGCCAAGAGTCCGGGGAGCTGTTTTTT
-,16,TRBV7-9,TRBJ2-4,TRBD2,CATGGMTSGVGDIQYF,TGTGCCACCGGAGGAATGACTAGCGGGGTTGGGGACATTCAGTACTTC
-,14,TRBV5-6,TRBJ1-3,-,CASSLGGAGNTIYF,TGTGCCAGCAGCTTGGGAGGCGCTGGAAACACCATATATTTT
-,14,TRBV6-5,TRBJ2-2,-,CASSQGLHTGELFF,TGTGCCAGCAGTCAGGGGCTCCACACCGGGGAGCTGTTTTTT
-,13,TRBV6-6,TRBJ1-2,TRBD1,CASKVGQGDGYTF,TGTGCCAGCAAAGTGGGACAGGGCGACGGCTACACCTTC
once,16,TRBV4-3,TRBJ2-1,TRBD2,CASSQGLRGGRDEQFF,TGCGCCAGCAGCCAAGGTTTACGGGGGGGTCGGGATGAGCAGTTCTTC
-,13,TRBV5-6,TRBJ1-2,-,CASSYRRIYGYTF,TGTGCCAGCAGCTACCGAAGGATATATGGCTACACCTTC
-,15,TRBV6-5,TRBJ2-6,-,CASSPRGSGANVLTF,TGTGCCAGCAGCCCGAGGGGCTCTGGGGCCAACGTCCTGACTTTC
-,17,TRBV4-2,TRBJ2-3,-,CASSPQGGLSSTDTQYF,TGTGCCAGCAGCCCACAAGGCGGACTATCCAGCACAGATACGCAGTATTTT
once,14,TRBV12-5,TRBJ2-3,-,CASGLGGETDTQYF,TGTGCTAGTGGTTTGGGTGGAGAAACAGATACGCAGTATTTT
-,18,TRBV5-6,TRBJ1-3,TRBD1,CASSPRGQGLLSGNTIYF,TGTGCCAGCAGCCCCAGGGGACAGGGCCTCCTCTCTGGAAACACCATATATTTT
-,15,TRBV4-3,TRBJ2-2,-,CASSRGIFTAGELFF,TGCGCCAGCAGCCGGGGAATCTTTACGGCCGGGGAGCTGTTTTTT
-,11,TRBV5-1,TRBJ2-5,-,CASSAQETQYF,TGTGCCAGCAGCGCACAAGAGACCCAGTACTTC
few,15,TRBV7-2,TRBJ1-5,TRBD1,CASSPGTGGGQPQHF,TGTGCCAGCAGCCCCGGGACAGGGGGCGGACAGCCCCAGCATTTT
-,13,TRBV5-1,TRBJ1-4,-,CASSQARLEKLFF,TGCGCCAGCAGCCAAGCGAGACTTGAAAAACTGTTTTTT
-,14,TRBV5-1,TRBJ2-3,-,CASSFGAAPDTQYF,TGCGCCAGCAGCTTCGGCGCAGCCCCAGATACGCAGTATTTT
few,13,TRBV7-9,TRBJ1-4,-,CASSLGVGEKLFF,TGTGCCAGCAGCTTGGGGGTCGGGGAAAAACTGTTTTTT
once,15,TRBV5-1,TRBJ2-5,-,CASSLTAQGQETQYF,TGCGCCAGCAGCTTAACGGCCCAGGGTCAAGAGACCCAGTACTTC
-,15,TRBV4-1,TRBJ2-7,-,CASRPQERSSYEQYF,TGCGCCAGCAGGCCCCAAGAGCGGAGCTCCTACGAGCAGTACTTC
-,15,TRBV7-9,TRBJ2-3,TRBD2,CASTKRGGYTDTQYF,TGTGCCAGTACGAAGCGGGGGGGCTACACAGATACGCAGTATTTT
-,15,TRBV11-2,TRBJ1-1,-,CASRLSIGVNTEAFF,TGTGCCAGCAGGTTAAGTATAGGGGTGAACACTGAAGCTTTCTTT
-,12,TRBV7-9,TRBJ2-7,-,CASSLAPSEQYF,TGTGCCAGCAGCCTGGCTCCCAGCGAGCAGTACTTC
-,17,TRBV19,TRBJ2-7,TRBD1,CASHSRGTGSRIYEQYF,TGTGCCAGCCACTCCCGCGGGACAGGGAGCAGAATCTACGAGCAGTACTTC
-,15,TRBV4-1,TRBJ1-5,-,CASSQGTVLNQPQHF,TGCGCCAGCAGCCAAGGGACAGTCCTCAATCAGCCCCAGCATTTT
-,15,TRBV19,TRBJ1-1,-,CASSPLAPRVTEAFF,TGTGCCAGTAGCCCTCTAGCCCCTCGGGTCACTGAAGCTTTCTTT
-,16,TRBV18,TRBJ2-7,TRBD2,CASSPTGTSGRYEQYF,TGTGCCAGCTCCCCTACAGGGACTAGCGGCCGATACGAGCAGTACTTC
-,14,TRBV5-1,TRBJ1-2,-,CASSLGGGFDGYTF,TGCGCCAGCAGCTTGGGGGGGGGCTTCGATGGCTACACCTTC